This TCR beta chain was identified during a study of cytomegalovirus exposure and HLA in healthy donors. Study-level results: An apparent linkage of common viral pathogens to several of the most significant clusters emerged in a later analysis. Earlier analysis looked at TCR beta V segments, and most were productive about 87% or about 30% of the time.

About this clone: Its target is unknown.

The CDR3 sequence is 16 residues long. The V gene's germline CDR1 is SQVTM and CDR2 ANQGSEA. V shed 4 bases and J shed 0 bases, with 13 bases lying between them. The primer mix had 60 Vbeta and 13 Jbeta primers. Measured with immunoSEQ multiplex PCR; TCRdb has only the in-frame clones, and not every one. The repertoire includes about 77,000 clones, over 70% of them detected once, and approximately 7.2% sits in the top ten. The sequence came from a woman between 40 and 55 years old in good health and CMV-seronegative. Material: PBMCs. This sequence joins TRBV29-1 and TRBJ2-6; a weak D match, TRBD1 (6 bases). CDR3 bases: TGCAGCGTTGCCCGGGACATCGACTCTGGGGCCAACGTCCTGACTTTC. Translation: CSVARDIDSGANVLTF.